This T cell receptor beta chain was sequenced for a study of Tregs in tolerant kidney transplant recipients. Findings and caveats of the study: The most relevant donor-specific Treg TCRbeta repertoire apparently came from expansion with activated donor B cells. Tolerant patients' donor-specific Tregs expanded beyond overall Tregs, suggesting antigen-driven growth.

The CDR3 is 16 amino acids. Germline lookup yields CDR1 KGHSH and CDR2 LQKENI. V gave up 3 bases and J gave up 0 bases, with 9 bases separating them. A word on this clone: The target antigen is unknown.

Sequencing was performed with immunoSEQ multiplex PCR; in TCRdb, only in-frame clones are kept and a portion is missing. The data hold more than 60,000 clones, with roughly 98% observed a single time. Source: CD4+ T cells from blood, taken before the transplant. The clonotype originates from a human donor who received a combined kidney and bone marrow transplant. V gene TRBV18 combines with J gene TRBJ1-6; no reliable D call. CDR3 in DNA: TGTGCCAGCTCACCGGAACGGAGCTCCTATAATTCACCCCTCCACTTT. Its translation is CASSPERSSYNSPLHF.